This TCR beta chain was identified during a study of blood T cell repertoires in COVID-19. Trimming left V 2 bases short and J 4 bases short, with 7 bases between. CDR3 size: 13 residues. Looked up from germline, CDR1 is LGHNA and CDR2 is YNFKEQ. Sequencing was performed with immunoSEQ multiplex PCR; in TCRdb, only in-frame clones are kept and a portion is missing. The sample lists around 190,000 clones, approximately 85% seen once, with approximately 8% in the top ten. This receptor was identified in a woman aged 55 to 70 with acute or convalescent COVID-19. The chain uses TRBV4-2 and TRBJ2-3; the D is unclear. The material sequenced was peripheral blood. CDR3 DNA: TGTGCCAGCAGCCAACTAAGCGCAGATACGCAGTATTTT. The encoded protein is CASSQLSADTQYF.